The 18 T cell receptor beta chains given below trace back to one sample, sequenced in a study of blood T cell repertoires in COVID-19. Only in-frame clones appear in the TCRdb table, and some are missing; sequencing was by immunoSEQ multiplex PCR. Here the sample spans 150,000 or so clones, about 87% being singletons. Sequenced: peripheral blood. The receptors derive from a man aged 60-69 years with COVID-19, enrolled during active disease.

The CDR3 region is CASSNYGQGALNTIYF. CDR3 in DNA: TGCGCCAGCAGCAACTACGGACAGGGGGCTCTAAACACCATATATTTT. This chain uses TRBV5-1 with TRBJ1-3; the match to TRBD1 covers 11 bases. Germline CDR1 reads SGHRS; CDR2 reads YFSETQ. The CDR3 loop spans 16 amino acids. Germline trimming cut 4 bases from V and 6 bases from J; bases unmatched to any gene: 9.

This rearrangement joins TRBV28 to TRBJ2-2; TRBD2 is a possible D gene (5 bases). V was clipped by 3 bases and J by 3 bases, with 11 bases between them. CDR3 length: 15 residues. Germline V gene sequence: CDR1 MDHEN, CDR2 SYDVKM. The CDR3 region has the DNA TGTGCCAGCAGTTTGAATCGGGGAGACACCGGGGAGCTGTTTTTT. This codes for CASSLNRGDTGELFF.

V gene TRBV3-1 (or the pseudogene TRBV3-2) combines with J gene TRBJ1-1; 7 bases align to TRBD1. The CDR3 extends over 16 amino acids. The V segment lost 0 bases and the J segment 3 bases; nucleotides outside the gene matches: 7. From germline, CDR1 is LGHDT and CDR2 YNNKEL (reference sequence). CDR3 DNA: TGTGCCAGCAGCCAAGACCGACAGGGCGGGCACACTGAAGCTTTCTTT. Encoded protein: CASSQDRQGGHTEAFF.

This chain joins TRBV5-1 and TRBJ2-3; the match to TRBD2 covers 8 bases. The CDR3 covers 15 residues. Germline values: CDR1 SGHRS, CDR2 YFSETQ. Trimming took 7 bases from V and 2 from J; bases not matched to a gene: 9. CDR3: CASREGDGLTDTQYF. Here the CDR3 DNA reads TGCGCCAGCCGGGAGGGGGACGGCCTCACAGATACGCAGTATTTT. The full variable domain, completed using reference TRBV5-1 and TRBJ2-3, is KAGVTQTPRYLIKTRGQQVTLSCSPISGHRSVSWYQQTPGQGLQFLFEYFSETQRNKGNFPGRFSGRQFSNSRSEMNVSTLELGDSALYLCASREGDGLTDTQYFGPGTRLTVL.

This chain joins TRBV19 and TRBJ2-7, with 7 bases lining up with TRBD1. In germline, CDR1 is LNHDA, CDR2 SQIVND (reference sequence). This CDR3 spans 13 amino acids. After removal of 5 bases from V and 1 base from J, the junction contained 2 bases not matched to a gene. CDR3 coding DNA: TGTGCCAGTAGTGAACAGGGGTCCTACGAGCAGTACTTC. This gives the protein CASSEQGSYEQYF.

The CDR3 bases are TGTGCCAGCAGTGTTCCAGGGATCCAAGAGACCCAGTACTTC. It translates to CASSVPGIQETQYF. The rearrangement uses TRBV28 and TRBJ2-5, with D possibly matching TRBD1 (5 bases). The ends were cut back, 5 bases at V and 1 base at J, with 11 bases in the middle. Germline CDR1 is MDHEN and CDR2 is SYDVKM. The CDR3 is 14 amino acids.

The chain carries TRBV25-1 and TRBJ1-1, with 9 positions matching TRBD1. CDR3 size: 16 residues. Trimming cost V 3 bases and J 1 base; bases outside gene matches: 6. Germline loops: CDR1 MGHDK, CDR2 SYGVNS. CDR3 in DNA: TGTGCCAGCAGTGATACGGACAGGGGTTCGAACACTGAAGCTTTCTTT. This codes for CASSDTDRGSNTEAFF.

J is TRBJ1-4 and V is TRBV18; D perhaps matches TRBD1 (5 bases). The V and J ends lost 5 bases and 4 bases respectively, with 8 bases between them. Germline V gene data show CDR1 as KGHSH and CDR2 as LQKENI. CDR3 length: 13 residues. CDR3 amino acids: CASSGGINEKLFF. The CDR3 DNA sequence: TGTGCCAGCTCAGGGGGGATTAATGAAAAACTGTTTTTT.

This clone has just a few counts. This sequence joins TRBV15 and TRBJ1-2; D may be TRBD1 (6 bases). The V and J ends lost 8 bases and 4 bases respectively, with 11 bases between them. The CDR3 runs 12 residues. CDR1 LNHNV and CDR2 YYDKDF come from the germline V gene (reference sequence). CDR3 sequence: CATSGAGYGYTF. The DNA of the CDR3 is TGTGCCACCTCAGGGGCGGGCTATGGCTACACCTTC.

The V and J genes are TRBV10-3 and TRBJ1-5, with 9 bases aligning to TRBD1. Trimming cost V 5 bases and J 6 bases; bases outside gene matches: 5. The germline CDR1 and CDR2 sequences are ENHRY and SYGVKD. The CDR3 loop spans 14 amino acids. The DNA for the CDR3 is TGTGCCATCAGTCGGACAGGGGCCGGTCAGCCCCAGCATTTT. As protein: CAISRTGAGQPQHF.

The V and J genes are TRBV7-2 and TRBJ1-6, with D possibly TRBD1 on 6 matching bases. Between the trimmed V and J ends, which lost 7 bases and 6 bases, there was a span of 10 bases. From germline, CDR1 is SGHTA and CDR2 FQGNSA. The CDR3 sequence is 13 residues long. CDR3 sequence reads: CASNTDSNSPLHF. The CDR3 nucleotides are TGTGCCAGCAACACGGACAGTAATTCACCCCTCCACTTT.

The chain is built from TRBV30 and TRBJ2-2; the match to TRBD2 covers 10 bases. The germline V gene encodes CDR1 GTSNPN and CDR2 SVGIG (reference sequence). The CDR3 covers 18 residues. With 2 bases clipped from V and 0 bases from J, the junction kept 9 bases outside the gene matches. In nucleotides, the CDR3 is TGTGCCTGGAGTCATCTAAGGACTAGCGGAACGAACACCGGGGAGCTGTTTTTT. Translation: CAWSHLRTSGTNTGELFF.

As DNA, the CDR3 is TGTGCCAGCAGTTACCAACAGGGCTCCTATGGCTACACCTTC. It codes for CASSYQQGSYGYTF. V usage is TRBV6-5 and J usage is TRBJ1-2; TRBD1 is a possible D gene (6 bases). Trimming took off 2 bases at V and 4 bases at J, with 11 bases between the two ends. Germline loops: CDR1 MNHEY, CDR2 SVGAGI. This CDR3 region has 14 residues.

The chain recombines TRBV2 with TRBJ1-3; TRBD1 is a possible D gene (6 bases). Germline V gene lookup returns CDR1 SNHLY and CDR2 FYNNEI. Trimming shortened V by 7 bases and J by 4 bases, and 14 bases separated the two germline ends. The CDR3 is 14 amino acids. CDR3 region: CASKAGGAGNTIYF. CDR3 coding DNA: TGTGCCAGCAAGGCCGGGGGGGCGGGAAACACCATATATTTT. The full variable domain, in which reference TRBV2 and TRBJ1-3 provide the parts outside the CDR3, is EPEVTQTPSHQVTQMGQEVILRCVPISNHLYFYWYRQILGQKVEFLVSFYNNEISEKSEIFDDQFSVERPDGSNFTLKIRSTKLEDSAMYFCASKAGGAGNTIYFGEGSWLTVV.

The chain carries TRBV13 and TRBJ2-5, with D possibly being TRBD2 (5 bases). Germline-derived CDR1 and CDR2 are PRHDT and FYEKMQ (reference sequence). Trimming shortened V by 3 bases and J by 2 bases, and 13 bases separated the two germline ends. CDR3 size: 15 residues. The CDR3 loop is CASSFGNFVQETQYF. The CDR3 region has the DNA TGTGCCAGCAGCTTCGGGAACTTTGTGCAAGAGACCCAGTACTTC.

This clone was recorded a few times. CDR3 sequence reads: CASSTPGQDNSPLHF. The DNA of the CDR3 is TGTGCCAGTAGTACCCCGGGACAGGATAATTCACCCCTCCACTTT. V gene TRBV19 combines with J gene TRBJ1-6, with 8 bases identical to TRBD1. V was pared by 4 bases and J by 5 bases, with 4 bases of the junction left unmatched. CDR1 is LNHDA and CDR2 is SQIVND in the germline V gene (reference sequence). The CDR3 is 15 amino acids.

This sequence joins TRBV5-6 and TRBJ1-1, with 11 nucleotides matching TRBD1. V shed 0 bases, J shed 4 bases, and the junction held 2 bases outside the gene matches. CDR1 is SGHDT and CDR2 is YYEEEE in the germline V gene. The CDR3 has 15 residues. DNA for the CDR3: TGTGCCAGCAGCTTGGCTGGGACAGGGGGCACTGAAGCTTTCTTT. It encodes CASSLAGTGGTEAFF.

J is TRBJ2-3 and V is TRBV6-2 or TRBV6-3; D uncertain. Germline V gene sequence: CDR1 MNHEY, CDR2 SVGEGT. The CDR3 spans 12 residues. Trimming shortened V by 1 base and J by 7 bases, and 6 bases separated the two germline ends. CDR3 bases: TGTGCCAGCAGTTACTACACGCATACGCAGTATTTT. It codes for CASSYYTHTQYF.